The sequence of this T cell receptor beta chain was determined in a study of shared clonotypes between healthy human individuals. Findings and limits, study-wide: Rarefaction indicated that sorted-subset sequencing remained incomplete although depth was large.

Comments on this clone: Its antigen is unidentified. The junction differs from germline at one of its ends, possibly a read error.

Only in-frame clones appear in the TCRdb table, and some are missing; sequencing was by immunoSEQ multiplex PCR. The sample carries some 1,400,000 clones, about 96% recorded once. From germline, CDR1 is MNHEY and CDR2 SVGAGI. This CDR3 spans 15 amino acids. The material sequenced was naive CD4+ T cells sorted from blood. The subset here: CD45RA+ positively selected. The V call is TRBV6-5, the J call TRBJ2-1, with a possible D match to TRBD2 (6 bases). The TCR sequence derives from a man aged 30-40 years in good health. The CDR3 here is CAGSRTGDSYNEQFF. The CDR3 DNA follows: TGTGCCGGCAGCCGAACGGGAGACTCCTACAATGAGCAGTTCTTC.